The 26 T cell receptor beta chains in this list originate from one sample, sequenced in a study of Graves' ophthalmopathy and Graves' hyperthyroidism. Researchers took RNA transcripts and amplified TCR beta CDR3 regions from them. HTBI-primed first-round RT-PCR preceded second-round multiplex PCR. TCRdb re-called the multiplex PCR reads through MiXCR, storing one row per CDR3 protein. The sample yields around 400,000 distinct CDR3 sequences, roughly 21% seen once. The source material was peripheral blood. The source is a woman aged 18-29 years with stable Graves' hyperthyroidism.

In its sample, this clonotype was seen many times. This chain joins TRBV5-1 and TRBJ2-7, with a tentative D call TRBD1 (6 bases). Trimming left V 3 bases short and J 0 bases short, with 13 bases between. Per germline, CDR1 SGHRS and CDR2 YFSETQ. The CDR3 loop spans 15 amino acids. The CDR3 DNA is TGCGCCAGCAGCTACGACAGGCCCAACTCCTACGAGCAGTACTTC. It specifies CASSYDRPNSYEQYF.

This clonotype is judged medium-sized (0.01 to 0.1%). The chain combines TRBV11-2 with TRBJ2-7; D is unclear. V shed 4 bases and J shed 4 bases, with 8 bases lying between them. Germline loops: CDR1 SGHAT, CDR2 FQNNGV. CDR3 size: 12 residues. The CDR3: CASSSGDYEQYF. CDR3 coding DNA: TGTGCCAGCAGCTCGGGTGATTACGAGCAGTACTTC.

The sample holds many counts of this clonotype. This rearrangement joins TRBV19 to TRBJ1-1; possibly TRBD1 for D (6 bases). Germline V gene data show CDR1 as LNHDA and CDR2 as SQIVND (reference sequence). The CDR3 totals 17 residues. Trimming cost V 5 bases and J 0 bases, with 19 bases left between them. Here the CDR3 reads CASSAGQRRKMNTEAFF. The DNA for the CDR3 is TGTGCCAGTAGTGCCGGACAGAGAAGAAAGATGAACACTGAAGCTTTCTTT.

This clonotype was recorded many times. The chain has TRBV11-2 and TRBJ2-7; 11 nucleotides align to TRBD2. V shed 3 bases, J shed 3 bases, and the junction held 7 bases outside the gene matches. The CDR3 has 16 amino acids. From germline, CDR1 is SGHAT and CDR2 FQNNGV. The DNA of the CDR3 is TGTGCCAGCAGCTTGGACCTGGGGACTAGCGGCTACGAGCAGTACTTC. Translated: CASSLDLGTSGYEQYF. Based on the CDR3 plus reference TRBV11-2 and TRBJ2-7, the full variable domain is EAGVAQSPRYKIIEKRQSVAFWCNPISGHATLYWYQQILGQGPKLLIQFQNNGVVDDSQLPKDRFSAERLKGVDSTLKIQPAKLEDSAVYLCASSLDLGTSGYEQYFGPGTRLTVT.

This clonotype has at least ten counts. The CDR3 DNA reads TGTGCCAGCAGATCCGGGACAGGGGCCGGGTACACCTTC. Its protein product is CASRSGTGAGYTF. V and J are TRBV11-2 and TRBJ1-2; 10 bases align to TRBD1. Germline V lookup: CDR1 SGHAT, CDR2 FQNNGV. CDR3 length equals 13 residues. Losses at the gene ends were 6 bases for V and 11 bases for J; bases not matched to a gene: 9.

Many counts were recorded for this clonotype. CDR3 bases: TGCGCCAGCAGCTTGGATGGACAGTTATTTTCCACTGAAGCTTTCTTT. It yields the protein CASSLDGQLFSTEAFF. The chain uses TRBV5-1 and TRBJ1-1, with D possibly being TRBD1 (6 bases). CDR1 SGHRS and CDR2 YFSETQ come from the germline V gene. The V end was cut by 0 bases, the J end by 4 bases, with 16 bases between. CDR3 length equals 16 residues.

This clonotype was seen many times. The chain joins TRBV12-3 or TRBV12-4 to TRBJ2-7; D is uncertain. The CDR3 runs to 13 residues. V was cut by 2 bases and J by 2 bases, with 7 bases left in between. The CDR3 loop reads CASSLLTTYEQYF. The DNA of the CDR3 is TGTGCCAGCAGTTTACTTACAACCTACGAGCAGTACTTC.

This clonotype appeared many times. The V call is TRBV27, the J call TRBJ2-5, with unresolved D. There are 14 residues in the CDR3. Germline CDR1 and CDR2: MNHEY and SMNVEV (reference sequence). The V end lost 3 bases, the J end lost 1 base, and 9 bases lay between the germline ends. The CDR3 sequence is CASSLRQAQETQYF. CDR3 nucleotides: TGTGCCAGCAGTTTGAGGCAGGCCCAAGAGACCCAGTACTTC.

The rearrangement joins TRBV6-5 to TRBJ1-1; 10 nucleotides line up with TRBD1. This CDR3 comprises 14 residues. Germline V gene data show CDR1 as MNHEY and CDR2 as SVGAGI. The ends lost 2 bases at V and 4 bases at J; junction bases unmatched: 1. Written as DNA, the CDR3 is TGTGCCAGCAGTTACCGGGACAGGGGCACTGAAGCTTTCTTT. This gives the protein CASSYRDRGTEAFF.

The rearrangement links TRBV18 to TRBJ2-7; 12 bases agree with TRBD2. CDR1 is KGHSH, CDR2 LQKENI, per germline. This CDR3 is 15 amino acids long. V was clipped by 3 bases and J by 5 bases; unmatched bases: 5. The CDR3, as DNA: TGTGCCAGCTCACCGGGACTAGCGGGCCTCGACGAGCAGTACTTC. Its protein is CASSPGLAGLDEQYF.

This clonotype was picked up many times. This CDR3 reads CASSEARGQGEAFF. DNA for the CDR3: TGTGCCAGCAGTGAAGCTCGCGGACAGGGTGAAGCTTTCTTT. This sequence joins TRBV2 and TRBJ1-1; TRBD1 agrees at 8 bases. The CDR3 runs to 14 residues. CDR1 and CDR2 from the germline V gene are SNHLY and FYNNEI. The trim removed 0 bases at V and 7 bases at J, leaving 4 bases unmatched. The complete variable domain, with remaining parts taken from reference TRBV2 and TRBJ1-1, reads EPEVTQTPSHQVTQMGQEVILRCVPISNHLYFYWYRQILGQKVEFLVSFYNNEISEKSEIFDDQFSVERPDGSNFTLKIRSTKLEDSAMYFCASSEARGQGEAFFGQGTRLTVV.

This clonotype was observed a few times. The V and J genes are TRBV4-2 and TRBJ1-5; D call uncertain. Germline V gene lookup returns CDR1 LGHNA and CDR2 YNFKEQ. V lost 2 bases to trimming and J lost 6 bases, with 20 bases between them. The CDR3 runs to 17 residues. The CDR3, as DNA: TGTGCCAGCAGCCAAAAGTCGGGGAATGAGTACAGTCAGCCCCAGCATTTT. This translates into CASSQKSGNEYSQPQHF.

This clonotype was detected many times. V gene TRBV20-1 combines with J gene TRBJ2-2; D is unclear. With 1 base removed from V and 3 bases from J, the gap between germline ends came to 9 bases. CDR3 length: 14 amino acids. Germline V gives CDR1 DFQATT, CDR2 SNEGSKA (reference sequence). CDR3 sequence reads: CSARGPRDTGELFF. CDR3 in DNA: TGCAGTGCTAGAGGACCTAGGGACACCGGGGAGCTGTTTTTT.

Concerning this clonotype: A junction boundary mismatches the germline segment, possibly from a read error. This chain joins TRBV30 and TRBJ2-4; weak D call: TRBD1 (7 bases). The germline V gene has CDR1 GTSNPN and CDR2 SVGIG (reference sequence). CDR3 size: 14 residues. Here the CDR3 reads CAWSVGPGGNIKYF. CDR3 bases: TGTGCCTGGAGTGTAGGTCCAGGGGGGAACATTAAGTACTTC.

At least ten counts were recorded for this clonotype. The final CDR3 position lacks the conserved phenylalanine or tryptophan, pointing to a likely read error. The CDR3 coding sequence is TGCAGTGCTAGATGGATGAACACTGAAGCTTTCCTT. Translating it yields CSARWMNTEAFL. This sequence joins TRBV20-1 and TRBJ1-1; D unresolved. CDR1 DFQATT and CDR2 SNEGSKA come from the germline V gene (reference sequence). This CDR3 has 12 amino acids. Trimming removed 2 bases at V and 0 bases at J, with 4 bases between.

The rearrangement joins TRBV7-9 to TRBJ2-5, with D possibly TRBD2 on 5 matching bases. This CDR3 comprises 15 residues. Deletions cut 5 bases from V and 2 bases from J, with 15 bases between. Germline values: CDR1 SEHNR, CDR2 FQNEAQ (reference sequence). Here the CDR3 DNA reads TGTGCCAGCAGCAAGCCCCGGGGTGGACAAGAGACCCAGTACTTC. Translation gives CASSKPRGGQETQYF.

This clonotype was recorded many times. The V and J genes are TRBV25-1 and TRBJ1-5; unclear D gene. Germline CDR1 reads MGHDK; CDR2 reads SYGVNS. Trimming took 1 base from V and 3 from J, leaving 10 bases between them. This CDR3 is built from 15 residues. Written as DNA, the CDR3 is TGTGCCAGCAGTGAATCCGCAGGTTACAATCAGCCCCAGCATTTT. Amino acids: CASSESAGYNQPQHF.

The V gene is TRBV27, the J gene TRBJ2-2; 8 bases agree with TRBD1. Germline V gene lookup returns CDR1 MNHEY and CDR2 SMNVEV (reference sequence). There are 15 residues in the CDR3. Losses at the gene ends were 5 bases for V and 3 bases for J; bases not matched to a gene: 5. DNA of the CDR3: TGTGCCAGCAGTACCGGGACAGGCTACACCGGGGAGCTGTTTTTT. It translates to CASSTGTGYTGELFF.

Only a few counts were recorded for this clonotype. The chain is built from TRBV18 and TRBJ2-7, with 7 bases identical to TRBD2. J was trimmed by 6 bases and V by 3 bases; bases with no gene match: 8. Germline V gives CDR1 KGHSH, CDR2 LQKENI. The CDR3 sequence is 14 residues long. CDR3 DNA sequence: TGTGCCAGCTCACCTGGACTAGGGTCCCGCGAGCAGTACTTC. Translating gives CASSPGLGSREQYF.

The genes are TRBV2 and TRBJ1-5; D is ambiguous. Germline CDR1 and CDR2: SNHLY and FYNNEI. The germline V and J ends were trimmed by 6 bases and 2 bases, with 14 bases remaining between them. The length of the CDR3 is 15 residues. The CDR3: CASSDDRPGNQPQHF. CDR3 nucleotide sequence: TGTGCCAGCAGCGACGACCGGCCAGGCAATCAGCCCCAGCATTTT.

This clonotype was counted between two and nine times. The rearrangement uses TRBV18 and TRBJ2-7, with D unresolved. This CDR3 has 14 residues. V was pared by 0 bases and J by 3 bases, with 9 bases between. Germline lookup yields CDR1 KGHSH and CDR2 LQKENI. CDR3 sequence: CASSPPRQSYEQYF. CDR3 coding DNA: TGTGCCAGCTCACCACCGCGGCAGAGCTACGAGCAGTACTTC.

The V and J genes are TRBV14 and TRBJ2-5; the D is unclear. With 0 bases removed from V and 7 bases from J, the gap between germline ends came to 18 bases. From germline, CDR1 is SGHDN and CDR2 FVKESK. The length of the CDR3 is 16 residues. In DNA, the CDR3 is TGTGCCAGCAGCCAAGAGGACGGTGTTTCGTCGGGGACCCAGTACTTC. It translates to CASSQEDGVSSGTQYF.

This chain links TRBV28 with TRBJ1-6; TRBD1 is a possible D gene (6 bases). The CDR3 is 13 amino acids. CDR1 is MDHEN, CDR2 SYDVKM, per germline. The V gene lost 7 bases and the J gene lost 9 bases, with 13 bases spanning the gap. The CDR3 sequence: CASTQGISSPLHF. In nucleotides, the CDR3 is TGTGCCAGCACACAGGGTATATCTTCACCCCTCCACTTT.

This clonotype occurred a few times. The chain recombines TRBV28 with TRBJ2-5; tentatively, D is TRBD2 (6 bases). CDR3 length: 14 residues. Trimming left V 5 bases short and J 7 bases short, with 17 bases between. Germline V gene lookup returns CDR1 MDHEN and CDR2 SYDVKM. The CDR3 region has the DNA TGTGCCAGCAGTCTCGGGACCGTGGGGGGGACCCAGTACTTC. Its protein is CASSLGTVGGTQYF.

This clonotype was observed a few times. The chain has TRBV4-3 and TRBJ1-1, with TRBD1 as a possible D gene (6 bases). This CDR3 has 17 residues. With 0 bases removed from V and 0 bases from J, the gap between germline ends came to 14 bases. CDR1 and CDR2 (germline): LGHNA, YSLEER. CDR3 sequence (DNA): TGCGCCAGCAGCCAAGAACAGGGTAGTAGAATGAACACTGAAGCTTTCTTT. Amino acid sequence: CASSQEQGSRMNTEAFF.

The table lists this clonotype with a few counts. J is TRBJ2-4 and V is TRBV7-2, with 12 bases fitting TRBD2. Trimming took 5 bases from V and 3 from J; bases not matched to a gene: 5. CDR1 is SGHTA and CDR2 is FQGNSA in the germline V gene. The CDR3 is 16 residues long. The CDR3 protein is CASSPGTSGYKNIQYF. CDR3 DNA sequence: TGTGCCAGCAGCCCCGGGACTAGCGGGTACAAAAACATTCAGTACTTC. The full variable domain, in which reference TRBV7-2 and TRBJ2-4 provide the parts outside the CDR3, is GAGVSQSPSNKVTEKGKDVELRCDPISGHTALYWYRQSLGQGLEFLIYFQGNSAPDKSGLPSDRFSAERTGGSVSTLTIQRTQQEDSAVYLCASSPGTSGYKNIQYFGAGTRLSVL.